This T cell receptor beta chain was found in a study of glioma-infiltrating T cells after dendritic cell vaccination. Whole-study context: Glioblastoma patients came from Phase I and II dendritic cell vaccination trials. Autologous tumor lysate was loaded overnight onto monocyte-derived dendritic cells grown less than 8 days with IL-4 and GM-CSF.

The time point is: after dendritic cell vaccination, including at tumor progression/relapse. Remarks on this clone: Its antigen remains unknown.

CDR1 is WNHNN and CDR2 is SYGVQD in the germline V gene (reference sequence). The V end was cut by 9 bases, the J end by 3 bases, with 14 bases between. The CDR3 extends over 14 amino acids. Regarding the study as a whole: Longer survival after dendritic cell vaccination followed higher pretreatment TIL content.

Libraries were prepared by immunoSEQ multiplex PCR; TCRdb keeps only in-frame clonotypes and omits some of them. The repertoire has 65,000 or so clones, 86% of them found once; the top ten carry approximately 10%. The source material was blood, sampled after dendritic cell vaccination. This TCR derives from a human donor with glioblastoma. This chain connects TRBV10-1 to TRBJ2-2; D possibly corresponds to TRBD1 (6 bases). The CDR3 spells CASTLTGYTGELFF. CDR3 nucleotides: TGCGCCAGTACATTGACAGGATACACCGGGGAGCTGTTTTTT.